Following are 26 T cell receptor beta chains from one sample sequenced in a study of cytomegalovirus exposure and HLA in healthy donors. Sequencing used immunoSEQ multiplex PCR; TCRdb keeps in-frame clones, though not all of them. Counted here are about 56,000 clones, 85% to 95% occurring once; the ten biggest clones make up roughly 5.2%. The sample taken for sequencing was PBMCs. The receptors come from a woman aged 18-29 years in good health and CMV-seronegative.

The chain uses TRBV28 and TRBJ2-1, with a tentative D call TRBD2 (5 bases). The CDR3 is 14 amino acids. CDR1 and CDR2 (germline): MDHEN, SYDVKM. The V and J ends lost 5 bases and 7 bases respectively, with 15 bases between them. CDR3 protein: CASSARRTPNEQFF. The DNA of the CDR3 is TGTGCCAGCAGTGCAAGAAGGACTCCAAATGAGCAGTTCTTC.

The V gene is TRBV18, the J gene TRBJ2-1; possible D gene TRBD2, 5 bases. Germline V gives CDR1 KGHSH, CDR2 LQKENI. The CDR3 consists of 15 residues. Trimming shortened V by 6 bases and J by 4 bases, and 16 bases separated the two germline ends. The CDR3 is CASSPMGRSYNEQFF. DNA of the CDR3: TGTGCCAGCTCTCCTATGGGGAGATCTTACAATGAGCAGTTCTTC.

The chain employs TRBV10-3 and TRBJ1-6; 9 bases align to TRBD1. This CDR3 contains 14 residues. The germline V gene encodes CDR1 ENHRY and CDR2 SYGVKD. J lost 11 bases, V lost 8 bases, and 10 bases had no gene match. CDR3 sequence reads: CAIGRDRGGTPLHF. The CDR3 DNA sequence: TGTGCCATCGGACGAGACAGGGGGGGAACACCCCTCCACTTT.

The chain recombines TRBV10-3 with TRBJ1-1; D not certain. V lost 4 bases and J lost 3, with 9 bases in between. Germline-derived CDR1 and CDR2 are ENHRY and SYGVKD. The CDR3 sequence is 13 residues long. The CDR3 region is CAISVEMDTEAFF. The CDR3 nucleotides are TGTGCCATCAGTGTGGAGATGGACACTGAAGCTTTCTTT.

This clone appeared once. V gene TRBV6-6 combines with J gene TRBJ2-7, with D tentatively TRBD1 (5 bases). The CDR3 contains 12 residues. Deletions cut 6 bases from V and 3 bases from J, with 9 bases between. CDR1 MNHNY and CDR2 SVGAGI come from the germline V gene (reference sequence). In DNA form, the CDR3 reads TGTGCCAGCAGCCCCAGGGACTACGAGCAGTACGTC. It specifies CASSPRDYEQYV.

This chain uses TRBV4-3 with TRBJ2-2, with D tentatively TRBD2 (5 bases). CDR3 length: 15 residues. V was pared by 4 bases and J by 0 bases, with 9 bases between. Per germline, CDR1 LGHNA and CDR2 YSLEER. CDR3 coding DNA: TGCGCCAGCAGCCCGAGGGCCGCGAACACCGGGGAGCTGTTTTTT. Encoded protein: CASSPRAANTGELFF.

J is TRBJ1-5 and V is TRBV18; no definite D call. CDR3 length: 15 residues. Trimming removed 3 bases at V and 1 base at J, with 10 bases between. Germline V lookup: CDR1 KGHSH, CDR2 LQKENI. This CDR3 reads CASSPSVNSNQPQHF. The CDR3 DNA is TGTGCCAGCTCACCGTCGGTGAACAGCAATCAGCCCCAGCATTTT.

This sequence joins TRBV6-6 and TRBJ1-4, with 7 bases that match TRBD1. The length of the CDR3 is 15 residues. Germline lookup yields CDR1 MNHNY and CDR2 SVGAGI (reference sequence). V lost 4 bases and J lost 3; bases outside the gene matches: 5. Here the CDR3 DNA reads TGTGCCAGCAGTTTCGACAGGGTATCTAATGAAAAACTGTTTTTT. This encodes CASSFDRVSNEKLFF.

The V call is TRBV6-4, the J call TRBJ2-7; D is ambiguous. Germline lookup yields CDR1 MRHNA and CDR2 SNTAGT. V was trimmed by 1 base and J by 0 bases, leaving 16 bases between them. The CDR3 covers 17 residues. The CDR3 protein is CASSDFLSGTSSYEQYV. Here the CDR3 DNA reads TGTGCCAGCAGTGACTTCCTCTCGGGTACAAGCTCCTACGAGCAGTACGTC.

The rearrangement uses TRBV14 and TRBJ2-3, with 7 bases identical to TRBD2. This CDR3 has 20 residues. The junction had 17 bases not matched to a gene; V was cut back by 2 bases and J by 0 bases. CDR1 is SGHDN and CDR2 is FVKESK in the germline V gene. As DNA, the CDR3 is TGTGCCAGCAGCCAATCCAACTCTAGCGGTACGGGCGGGAGCACAGATACGCAGTATTTT. Protein sequence: CASSQSNSSGTGGSTDTQYF.

CDR3 in DNA: TGTGCCAGCTCATTCACAGGGGAGGAAGGCACAGATACGCAGTATTTT. It encodes CASSFTGEEGTDTQYF. The chain has TRBV18 and TRBJ2-3; weak D call: TRBD1 (7 bases). Germline CDR1 is KGHSH and CDR2 is LQKENI. Trimming removed 5 bases at V and 1 base at J, with 16 bases between. This CDR3 has 16 residues.

This clone was recorded only once. The genes are TRBV19 and TRBJ2-4; 7 bases line up with TRBD1. This CDR3 has 16 amino acids. Trimming took 2 bases from V and 0 from J; bases not matched to a gene: 4. CDR1 is LNHDA and CDR2 is SQIVND in the germline V gene (reference sequence). For the CDR3, the DNA is TGTGCCAGTAGTATAACAGGGGACCTAGCCAAAAACATTCAGTACTTC. Translated, it gives CASSITGDLAKNIQYF.

Concerning this clone itself: Relative to the germline gene, one junction end is altered; a read error may explain this. The CDR3 coding sequence is TGTGCCAGCAGCGCACCCCGAACAGGGATCCTTAACTATGGCTACTCCTTC. Amino acids: CASSAPRTGILNYGYSF. V gene TRBV9 combines with J gene TRBJ1-2, with D possibly being TRBD1 (6 bases). This CDR3 has 17 residues. From germline, CDR1 is SGDLS and CDR2 YYNGEE.

The chain carries TRBV7-9 and TRBJ2-2, with a tentative D call TRBD1 (6 bases). CDR3 size: 14 residues. CDR1 SEHNR and CDR2 FQNEAQ come from the germline V gene (reference sequence). V lost 5 bases and J lost 4, with 11 bases in between. CDR3 sequence (DNA): TGTGCCAGCAGCCCACGGGACACCACCGGGGAGCTGTTTTTT. This translates into CASSPRDTTGELFF.

The chain is built from TRBV27 and TRBJ2-3; D is possibly TRBD2 (5 bases). The germline V gene has CDR1 MNHEY and CDR2 SMNVEV (reference sequence). The V and J ends lost 3 bases and 2 bases respectively, with 12 bases between them. The CDR3 consists of 15 residues. CDR3 sequence reads: CASSFQEAVTDTQYF. As DNA, the CDR3 is TGTGCCAGCAGTTTCCAGGAGGCGGTCACAGATACGCAGTATTTT.

This rearrangement joins TRBV14 to TRBJ2-7, with D possibly called TRBD1 or TRBD2 (5 bases each). Trimming took off 1 base at V and 5 bases at J, with 9 bases between the two ends. The CDR3 totals 13 residues. CDR1 SGHDN and CDR2 FVKESK come from the germline V gene. The CDR3 reads CASSQVWGHEQYV. CDR3 bases: TGTGCCAGCAGCCAAGTCTGGGGACACGAGCAGTACGTC.

The J gene is TRBJ2-1, the V gene TRBV11-2, with 7 bases lining up with TRBD2. CDR1 is SGHAT, CDR2 FQNNGV, per germline. This CDR3 has 11 residues. V was pared by 3 bases and J by 15 bases, with 5 bases of the junction left unmatched. As DNA, the CDR3 is TGTGCCAGCAGCTTGGGCGGGAGTCCGTTCTTC. It encodes CASSLGGSPFF.

The J gene is TRBJ2-5, the V gene TRBV9; TRBD1 matches 7 bases. The CDR3 runs to 16 residues. Germline CDR1 reads SGDLS; CDR2 reads YYNGEE. J lost 4 bases, V lost 3 bases, and 12 bases had no gene match. DNA for the CDR3: TGTGCCAGCAGCGCGTCACAGGGGTTGGCCCGAGAGACCCAGTACTTC. Its protein is CASSASQGLARETQYF.

The CDR3 DNA is TGCGCCAGCAGCTTGGGACTAGCGGGGAGCTCCTACAATGAGCAGTTCTTC. Translation gives CASSLGLAGSSYNEQFF. The chain combines TRBV5-1 with TRBJ2-1; 11 nucleotides align to TRBD2. Germline V gene lookup returns CDR1 SGHRS and CDR2 YFSETQ. V dropped 0 bases and J dropped 0; count of bases not matched to a gene: 2. CDR3 size: 17 residues.

The rearrangement links TRBV5-6 to TRBJ2-7; no firm D call. CDR1 is SGHDT, CDR2 YYEEEE, per germline. This CDR3 has 13 residues. Between the trimmed V and J ends, which lost 0 bases and 6 bases, there was a span of 10 bases. The CDR3 loop reads CASSLVFGGEQYF. CDR3 coding DNA: TGTGCCAGCAGCTTGGTATTCGGTGGCGAGCAGTACTTC.

The chain joins TRBV5-1 to TRBJ1-3; 7 nucleotides align to TRBD1. The CDR3 consists of 16 residues. Germline V gives CDR1 SGHRS, CDR2 YFSETQ. Trimming took 3 bases from V and 2 from J; bases not matched to a gene: 8. DNA for the CDR3: TGCGCCAGCAGCTCAGGGGACAGCCTAACTGGAAACACCATATATTTT. As protein: CASSSGDSLTGNTIYF. Drawing the rest from reference TRBV5-1 and TRBJ1-3, the complete variable domain is KAGVTQTPRYLIKTRGQQVTLSCSPISGHRSVSWYQQTPGQGLQFLFEYFSETQRNKGNFPGRFSGRQFSNSRSEMNVSTLELGDSALYLCASSSGDSLTGNTIYFGEGSWLTVV.

The chain is built from TRBV5-1 and TRBJ2-1, with 7 bases aligning to TRBD1. This CDR3 contains 13 residues. CDR1 and CDR2 (germline): SGHRS, YFSETQ. Trimming cost V 0 bases and J 10 bases; bases outside gene matches: 4. The CDR3 sequence: CASSLDRGKEQFF. DNA for the CDR3: TGCGCCAGCAGCTTGGACAGGGGAAAAGAGCAGTTCTTC.

The CDR3 here is CATSRDTGGGTTDTQYF. The CDR3 region has the DNA TGTGCCACCAGCAGAGACACAGGGGGCGGCACGACAGATACGCAGTATTTT. The V gene is TRBV15, the J gene TRBJ2-3; 9 positions match TRBD1. Germline trimming cut 0 bases from V and 3 bases from J; bases unmatched to any gene: 7. Germline V gene sequence: CDR1 LNHNV, CDR2 YYDKDF (reference sequence). This CDR3 contains 17 residues.

This sequence joins TRBV7-7 and TRBJ2-2, with TRBD1 as a possible D gene (7 bases). Trimming cost V 4 bases and J 4 bases, with 16 bases left between them. Germline-derived CDR1 and CDR2 are SSHAT and FNYEAQ (reference sequence). The CDR3 runs to 16 residues. The CDR3 DNA is TGTGCCAGCAGCTCAGGACAGGCCGGGGGCACCGGGGAGCTGTTTTTT. It is translated as CASSSGQAGGTGELFF. The variable domain in full, completed from reference TRBV7-7 and TRBJ2-2, reads GAGVSQSPRYKVTKRGQDVTLRCDPISSHATLYWYQQALGQGPEFLTYFNYEAQPDKSGLPSDRFSAERPEGSISTLTIQRTEQRDSAMYRCASSSGQAGGTGELFFGEGSRLTVL.

V and J are TRBV4-1 and TRBJ2-2; D is perhaps TRBD2 (5 bases). CDR3 size: 18 residues. V dropped 4 bases and J dropped 4 bases, with 22 bases sitting between them. Germline CDR1 MGHRA, CDR2 YSYEKL. CDR3 DNA: TGCGCCAGCAGCCCCCATACCCGGGGTGGACGGGCCACCGGGGAGCTGTTTTTT. Protein product: CASSPHTRGGRATGELFF.

This clone has more than one count but fewer than ten. CDR3 nucleotides: TGTGCCCGATCTAGCGGGCTCCAAGAGACCCAGTACTTC. Translated: CARSSGLQETQYF. The V call is TRBV30, the J call TRBJ2-5; 8 nucleotides match TRBD2. The J segment lost 1 base and the V segment lost 8 bases, leaving 6 bases of the junction unmatched. Germline V gene data show CDR1 as GTSNPN and CDR2 as SVGIG (reference sequence). This CDR3 is built from 13 residues.